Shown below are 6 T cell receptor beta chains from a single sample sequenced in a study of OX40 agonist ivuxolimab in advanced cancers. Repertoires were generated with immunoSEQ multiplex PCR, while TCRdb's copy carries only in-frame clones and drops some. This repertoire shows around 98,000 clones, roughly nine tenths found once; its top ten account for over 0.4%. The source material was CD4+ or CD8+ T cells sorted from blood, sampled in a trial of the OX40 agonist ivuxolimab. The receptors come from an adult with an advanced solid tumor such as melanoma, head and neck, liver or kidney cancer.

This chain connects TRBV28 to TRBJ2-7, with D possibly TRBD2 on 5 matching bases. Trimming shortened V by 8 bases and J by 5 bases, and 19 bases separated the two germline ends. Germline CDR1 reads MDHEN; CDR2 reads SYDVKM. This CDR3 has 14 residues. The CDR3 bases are TGTGCCAGCCTCGGGGTGGGCTCTGCCGACGAGCAGTACTTC. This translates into CASLGVGSADEQYF. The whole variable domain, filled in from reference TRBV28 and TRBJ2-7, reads DVKVTQSSRYLVKRTGEKVFLECVQDMDHENMFWYRQDPGLGLRLIYFSYDVKMKEKGDIPEGYSVSREKKERFSLILESASTNQTSMYLCASLGVGSADEQYFGPGTRLTVT.

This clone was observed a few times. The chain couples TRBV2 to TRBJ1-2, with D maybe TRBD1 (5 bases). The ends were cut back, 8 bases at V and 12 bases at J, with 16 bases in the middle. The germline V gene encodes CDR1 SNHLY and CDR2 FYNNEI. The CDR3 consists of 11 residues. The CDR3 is CASGGEIVHTF. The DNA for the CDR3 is TGTGCCAGCGGGGGGGAGATTGTCCACACCTTC. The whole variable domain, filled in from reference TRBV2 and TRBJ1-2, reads EPEVTQTPSHQVTQMGQEVILRCVPISNHLYFYWYRQILGQKVEFLVSFYNNEISEKSEIFDDQFSVERPDGSNFTLKIRSTKLEDSAMYFCASGGEIVHTFGSGTRLTVV.

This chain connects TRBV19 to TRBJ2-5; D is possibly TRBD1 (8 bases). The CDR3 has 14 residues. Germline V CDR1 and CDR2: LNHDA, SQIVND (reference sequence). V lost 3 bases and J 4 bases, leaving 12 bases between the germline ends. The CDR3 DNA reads TGTGCCAGTAGTATTACAGGGGGGGGAGAGACCCAGTACTTC. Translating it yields CASSITGGGETQYF.

CDR3 loop: CASGGSGGARDTQYF. The DNA of the CDR3 is TGCGCCAGCGGGGGTAGTGGGGGGGCCCGGGATACGCAGTATTTT. The rearrangement uses TRBV10-2 and TRBJ2-3, with D possibly TRBD2 on 7 matching bases. Trimming stripped 8 bases from V and 6 bases from J, with 21 bases between. This CDR3 has 15 amino acids. CDR1 is WSHSY, CDR2 SAAADI, per germline.

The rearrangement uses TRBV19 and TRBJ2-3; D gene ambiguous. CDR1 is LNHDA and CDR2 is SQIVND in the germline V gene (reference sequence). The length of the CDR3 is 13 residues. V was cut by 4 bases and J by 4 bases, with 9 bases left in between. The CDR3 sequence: CASSTRLPDTQYF. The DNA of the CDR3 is TGTGCCAGTAGTACGCGACTTCCAGATACGCAGTATTTT. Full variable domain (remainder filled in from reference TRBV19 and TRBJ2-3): DGGITQSPKYLFRKEGQNVTLSCEQNLNHDAMYWYRQDPGQGLRLIYYSQIVNDFQKGDIAEGYSVSREKKESFPLTVTSAQKNPTAFYLCASSTRLPDTQYFGPGTRLTVL.

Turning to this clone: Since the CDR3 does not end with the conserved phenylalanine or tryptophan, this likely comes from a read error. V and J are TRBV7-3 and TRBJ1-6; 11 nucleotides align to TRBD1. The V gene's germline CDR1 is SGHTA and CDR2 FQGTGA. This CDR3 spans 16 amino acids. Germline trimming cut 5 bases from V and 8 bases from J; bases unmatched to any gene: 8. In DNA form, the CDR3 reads TGTGCCAGCAGCCTCGGGACAGGGGGTTTGGATTCACCCCTCCACCTT. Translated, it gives CASSLGTGGLDSPLHL.